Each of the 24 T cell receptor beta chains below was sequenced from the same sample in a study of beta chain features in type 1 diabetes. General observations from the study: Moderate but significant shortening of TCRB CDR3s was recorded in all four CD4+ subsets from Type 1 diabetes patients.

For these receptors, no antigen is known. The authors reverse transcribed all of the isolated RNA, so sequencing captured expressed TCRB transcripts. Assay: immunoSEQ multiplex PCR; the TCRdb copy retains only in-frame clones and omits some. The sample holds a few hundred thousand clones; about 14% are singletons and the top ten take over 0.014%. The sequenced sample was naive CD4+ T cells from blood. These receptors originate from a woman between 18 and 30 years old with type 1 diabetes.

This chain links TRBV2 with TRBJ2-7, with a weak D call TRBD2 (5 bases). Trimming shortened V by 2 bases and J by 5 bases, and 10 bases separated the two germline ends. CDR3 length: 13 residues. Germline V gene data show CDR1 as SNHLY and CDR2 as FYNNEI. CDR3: CASSENRGNEQYV. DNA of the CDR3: TGTGCCAGCAGTGAAAACCGAGGGAACGAGCAGTACGTC.

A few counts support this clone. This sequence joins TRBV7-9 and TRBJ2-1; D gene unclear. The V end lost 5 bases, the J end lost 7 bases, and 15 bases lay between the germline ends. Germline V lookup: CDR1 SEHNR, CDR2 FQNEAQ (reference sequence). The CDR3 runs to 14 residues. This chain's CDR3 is CASSLSLLGNEQFF. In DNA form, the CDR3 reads TGTGCCAGCAGCCTGTCCCTCCTCGGGAATGAGCAGTTCTTC.

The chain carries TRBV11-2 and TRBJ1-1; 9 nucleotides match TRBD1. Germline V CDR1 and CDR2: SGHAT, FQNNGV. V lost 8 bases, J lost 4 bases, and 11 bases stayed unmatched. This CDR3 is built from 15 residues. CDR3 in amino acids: CASRRTGARGTEAFF. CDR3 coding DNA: TGTGCCAGCCGGCGGACAGGGGCGCGAGGCACTGAAGCTTTCTTT.

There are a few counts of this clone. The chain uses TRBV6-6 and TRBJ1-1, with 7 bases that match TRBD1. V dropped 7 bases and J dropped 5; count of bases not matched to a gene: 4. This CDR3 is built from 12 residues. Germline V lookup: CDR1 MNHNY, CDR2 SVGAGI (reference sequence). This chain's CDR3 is CASKPGGTEAFF. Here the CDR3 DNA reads TGTGCCAGCAAACCAGGGGGTACTGAAGCTTTCTTT.

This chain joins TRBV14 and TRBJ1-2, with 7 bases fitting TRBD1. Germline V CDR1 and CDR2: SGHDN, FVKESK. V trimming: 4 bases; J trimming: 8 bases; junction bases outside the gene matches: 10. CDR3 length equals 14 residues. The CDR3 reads CASSPENRGYGYTF. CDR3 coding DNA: TGTGCCAGCAGCCCGGAGAACAGGGGTTACGGCTACACCTTC.

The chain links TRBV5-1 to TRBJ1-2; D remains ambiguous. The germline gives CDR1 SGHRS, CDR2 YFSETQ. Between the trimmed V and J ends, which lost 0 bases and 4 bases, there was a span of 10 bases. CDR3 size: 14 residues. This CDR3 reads CASSLEGGTYGYTF. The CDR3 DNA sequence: TGCGCCAGCAGCTTGGAGGGAGGAACCTATGGCTACACCTTC.

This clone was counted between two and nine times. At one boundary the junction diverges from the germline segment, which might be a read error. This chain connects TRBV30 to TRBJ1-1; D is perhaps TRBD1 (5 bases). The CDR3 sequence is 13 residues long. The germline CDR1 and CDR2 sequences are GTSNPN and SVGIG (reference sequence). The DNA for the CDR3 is TGTGCCTGTTCGGGGGGACCGAACGCTGAAGCTTTCTTT. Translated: CACSGGPNAEAFF.

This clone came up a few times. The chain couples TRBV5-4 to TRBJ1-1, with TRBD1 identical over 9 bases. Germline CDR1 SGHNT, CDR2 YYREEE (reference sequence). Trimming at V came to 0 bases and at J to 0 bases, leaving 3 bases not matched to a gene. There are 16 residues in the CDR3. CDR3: CASSLGDRAVNTEAFF. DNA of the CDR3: TGTGCCAGCAGCTTGGGGGACAGGGCTGTGAACACTGAAGCTTTCTTT.

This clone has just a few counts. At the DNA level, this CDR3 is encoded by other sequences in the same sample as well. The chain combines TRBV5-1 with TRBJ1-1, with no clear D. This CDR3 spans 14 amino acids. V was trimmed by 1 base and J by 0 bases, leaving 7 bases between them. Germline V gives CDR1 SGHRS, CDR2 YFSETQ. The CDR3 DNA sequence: TGCGCCAGCAGCTTGCAGGTTATGAACACTGAAGCTTTCTTT. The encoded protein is CASSLQVMNTEAFF.

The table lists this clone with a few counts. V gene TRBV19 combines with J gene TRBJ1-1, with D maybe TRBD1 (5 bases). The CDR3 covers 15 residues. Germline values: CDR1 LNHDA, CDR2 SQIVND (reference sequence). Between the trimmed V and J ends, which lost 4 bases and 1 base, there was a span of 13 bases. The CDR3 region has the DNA TGTGCCAGTAGTACCGCAGGGATTACGAACACTGAAGCTTTCTTT. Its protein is CASSTAGITNTEAFF.

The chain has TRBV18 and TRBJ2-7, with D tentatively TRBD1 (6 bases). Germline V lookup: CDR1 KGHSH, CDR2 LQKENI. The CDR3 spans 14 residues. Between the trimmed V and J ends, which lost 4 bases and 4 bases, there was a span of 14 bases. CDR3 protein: CASSLNQGGYEQYF. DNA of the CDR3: TGTGCCAGCTCACTGAACCAAGGGGGTTACGAGCAGTACTTC.

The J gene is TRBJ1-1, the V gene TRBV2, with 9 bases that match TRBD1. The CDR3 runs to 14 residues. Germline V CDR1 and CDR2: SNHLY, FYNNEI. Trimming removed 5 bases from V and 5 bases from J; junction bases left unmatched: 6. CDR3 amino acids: CASSKDRGSTEAFF. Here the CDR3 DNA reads TGTGCCAGCAGTAAGGACAGGGGATCGACTGAAGCTTTCTTT.

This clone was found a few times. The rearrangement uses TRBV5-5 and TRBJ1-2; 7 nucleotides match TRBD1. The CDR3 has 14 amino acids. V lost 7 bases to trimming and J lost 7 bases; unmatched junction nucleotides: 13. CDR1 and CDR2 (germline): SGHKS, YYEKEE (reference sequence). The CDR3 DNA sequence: TGTGCCAGCCGACTCCGGGACAGAAAAACTGGCTACACCTTC. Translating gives CASRLRDRKTGYTF.

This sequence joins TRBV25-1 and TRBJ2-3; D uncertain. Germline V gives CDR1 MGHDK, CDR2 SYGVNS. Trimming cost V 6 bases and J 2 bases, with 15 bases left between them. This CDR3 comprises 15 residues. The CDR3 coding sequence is TGTGCCAGCAGGGGTACAGTGACGAACACAGATACGCAGTATTTT. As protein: CASRGTVTNTDTQYF.

The CDR3 protein is CASSVGLAGYNEQFF. The DNA of the CDR3 is TGTGCCAGCAGCGTGGGTCTAGCGGGGTACAATGAGCAGTTCTTC. The chain is built from TRBV7-2 and TRBJ2-1, with 9 bases matching TRBD2. CDR3 size: 15 residues. Germline CDR1 and CDR2: SGHTA and FQGNSA. J lost 4 bases, V lost 5 bases, and 6 bases had no gene match.

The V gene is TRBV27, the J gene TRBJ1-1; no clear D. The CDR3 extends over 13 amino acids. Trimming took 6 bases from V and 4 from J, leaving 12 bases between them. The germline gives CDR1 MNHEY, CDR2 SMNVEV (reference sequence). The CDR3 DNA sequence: TGTGCCAGCAGCCCGGTTGGTTCCACTGAAGCTTTCTTT. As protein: CASSPVGSTEAFF.

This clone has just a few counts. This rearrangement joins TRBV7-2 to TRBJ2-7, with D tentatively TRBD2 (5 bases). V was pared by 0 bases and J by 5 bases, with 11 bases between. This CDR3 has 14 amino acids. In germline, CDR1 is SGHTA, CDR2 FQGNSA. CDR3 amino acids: CASSLAPSPHEQYF. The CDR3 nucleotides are TGTGCCAGCAGCTTAGCCCCTAGCCCCCACGAGCAGTACTTC. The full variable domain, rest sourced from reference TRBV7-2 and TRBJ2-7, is GAGVSQSPSNKVTEKGKDVELRCDPISGHTALYWYRQSLGQGLEFLIYFQGNSAPDKSGLPSDRFSAERTGGSVSTLTIQRTQQEDSAVYLCASSLAPSPHEQYFGPGTRLTVT.

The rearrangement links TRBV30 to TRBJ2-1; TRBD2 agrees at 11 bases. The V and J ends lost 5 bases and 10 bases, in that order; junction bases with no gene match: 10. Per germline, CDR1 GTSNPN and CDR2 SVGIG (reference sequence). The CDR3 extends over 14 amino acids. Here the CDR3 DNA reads TGTGCCTGGGGACTCGGTCTAGCGGGAGGCGAGCAGTTCTTC. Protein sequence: CAWGLGLAGGEQFF.

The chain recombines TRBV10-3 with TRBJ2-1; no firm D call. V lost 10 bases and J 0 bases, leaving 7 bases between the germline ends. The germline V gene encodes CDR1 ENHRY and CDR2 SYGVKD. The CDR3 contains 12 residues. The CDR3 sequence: CATTSSYNEQFF. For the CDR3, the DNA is TGTGCCACCACCAGCTCCTACAATGAGCAGTTCTTC.

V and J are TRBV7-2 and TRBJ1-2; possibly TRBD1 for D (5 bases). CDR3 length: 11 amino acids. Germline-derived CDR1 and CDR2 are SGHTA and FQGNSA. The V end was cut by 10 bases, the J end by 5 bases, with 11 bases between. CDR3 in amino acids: CATSGGYGYTF. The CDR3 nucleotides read TGTGCCACCTCCGGGGGGTATGGCTACACCTTC. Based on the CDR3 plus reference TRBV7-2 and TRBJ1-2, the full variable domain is GAGVSQSPSNKVTEKGKDVELRCDPISGHTALYWYRQSLGQGLEFLIYFQGNSAPDKSGLPSDRFSAERTGGSVSTLTIQRTQQEDSAVYLCATSGGYGYTFGSGTRLTVV.

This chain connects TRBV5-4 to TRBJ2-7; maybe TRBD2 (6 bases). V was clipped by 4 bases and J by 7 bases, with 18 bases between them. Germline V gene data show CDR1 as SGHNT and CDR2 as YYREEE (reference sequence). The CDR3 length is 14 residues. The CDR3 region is CASSQTGSVGEQYF. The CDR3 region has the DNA TGTGCCAGCAGCCAAACCGGGAGTGTAGGAGAGCAGTACTTC. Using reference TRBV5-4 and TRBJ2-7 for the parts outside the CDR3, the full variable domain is ETGVTQSPTHLIKTRGQQVTLRCSSQSGHNTVSWYQQALGQGPQFIFQYYREEENGRGNFPPRFSGLQFPNYSSELNVNALELDDSALYLCASSQTGSVGEQYFGPGTRLTVT.

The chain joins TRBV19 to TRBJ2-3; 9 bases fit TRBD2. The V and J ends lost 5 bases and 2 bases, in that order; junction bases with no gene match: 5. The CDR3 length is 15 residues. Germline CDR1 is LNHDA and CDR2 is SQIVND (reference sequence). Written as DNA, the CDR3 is TGTGCCAGTAGTGCACCGGGACTAGCCACAGATACGCAGTATTTT. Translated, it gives CASSAPGLATDTQYF.

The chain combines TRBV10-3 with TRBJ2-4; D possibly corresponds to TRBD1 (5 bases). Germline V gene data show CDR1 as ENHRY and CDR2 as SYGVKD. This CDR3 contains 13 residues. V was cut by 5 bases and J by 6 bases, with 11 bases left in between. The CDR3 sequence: CAISNAGLNIQYF. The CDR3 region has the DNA TGTGCCATCAGTAACGCAGGGCTAAACATTCAGTACTTC.

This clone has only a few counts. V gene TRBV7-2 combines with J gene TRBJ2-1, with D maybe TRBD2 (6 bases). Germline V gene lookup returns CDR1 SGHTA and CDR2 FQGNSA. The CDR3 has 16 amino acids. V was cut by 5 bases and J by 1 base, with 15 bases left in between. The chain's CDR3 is CASSPHGSGSYNEQFF. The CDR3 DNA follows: TGTGCCAGCAGCCCCCACGGGAGCGGTTCCTACAATGAGCAGTTCTTC.